The T cell receptor (beta chain) described here comes from a study of CD4 T cells in relation to SARS-CoV-2 and coronaviruses. Points on this clone: What it binds is not known. A read error may produce the germline difference seen at one junction end.

Assay: immunoSEQ multiplex PCR; the TCRdb copy retains only in-frame clones and omits some. The data show 20,000 or so clones, about 80% seen once. CD4+ T cells from unexposed donors were obtained before the COVID-19 pandemic (2011-2018). The cells were cultured for under 13 days before CD4+ T cells were isolated. This TCR came from a human donor in good health. The sequenced sample consisted of CD4+ T cells from PBMCs, cultured in vitro.

The CDR3 spells CASSQGGQAPYGQYF. For the CDR3, the DNA is TGTGCCAGCAGCCAGGGCGGACAGGCCCCTTACGGGCAGTACTTC. The V gene is TRBV4-2, the J gene TRBJ2-7; 7 bases are a match to TRBD1. This CDR3 has 15 amino acids. Germline CDR1 LGHNA, CDR2 YNFKEQ.